Below, 14 T cell receptor beta chains from the same sample are listed, as sequenced in a study of shared clonotypes between healthy human individuals. Repertoires were generated with immunoSEQ multiplex PCR, while TCRdb's copy carries only in-frame clones and drops some. Here the sample spans approximately 1.4 million clones, 98% being singletons. The sample consisted of naive CD4+ T cells sorted from blood. Noted subset: CD45RA+ positively selected. The origin of the receptors is a young man in good health.

The chain couples TRBV7-9 to TRBJ2-7; TRBD1 agrees at 12 bases. In germline, CDR1 is SEHNR, CDR2 FQNEAQ (reference sequence). This CDR3 spans 15 amino acids. V dropped 7 bases and J dropped 4; count of bases not matched to a gene: 8. The CDR3 loop reads CASTPWGQGAYEQYF. CDR3 bases: TGTGCCAGCACCCCCTGGGGACAGGGGGCTTACGAGCAGTACTTC.

This sequence joins TRBV28 and TRBJ1-5; 9 positions match TRBD1. V shed 7 bases and J 0 bases; nucleotides not matched to a gene: 7. The CDR3 has 16 residues. Germline lookup yields CDR1 MDHEN and CDR2 SYDVKM. The CDR3 DNA follows: TGTGCCAGCAACCCGGACAGGGGCTATAGCAATCAGCCCCAGCATTTT. Residues: CASNPDRGYSNQPQHF.

The rearrangement joins TRBV5-1 to TRBJ2-7; D remains unclear. Germline V gene data show CDR1 as SGHRS and CDR2 as YFSETQ. V was shortened by 0 bases and J by 3 bases, with 7 bases between the two germline ends. This CDR3 region has 13 residues. The CDR3 loop reads CASSLAFGYEQYF. As DNA, the CDR3 is TGCGCCAGCAGCTTGGCGTTTGGCTACGAGCAGTACTTC.

The chain employs TRBV2 and TRBJ2-3; TRBD2 aligns across 7 bases. The germline gives CDR1 SNHLY, CDR2 FYNNEI. The CDR3 runs to 16 residues. V shed 3 bases, J shed 4 bases, and the junction held 10 bases outside the gene matches. The DNA of the CDR3 is TGTGCCAGCAGTGATATTGGTTTGGGGAGGGCAGATACGCAGTATTTT. Translation: CASSDIGLGRADTQYF.

The J gene is TRBJ2-1, the V gene TRBV28, with 8 bases that match TRBD2. Trimming took 4 bases from V and 8 from J; bases not matched to a gene: 10. CDR3 length equals 15 residues. Germline loops: CDR1 MDHEN, CDR2 SYDVKM. The CDR3 DNA sequence: TGTGCCAGCAGTTCCTCAGCGGGAGTACTGGATGAGCAGTTCTTC. It encodes CASSSSAGVLDEQFF.

The chain recombines TRBV27 with TRBJ1-1; D ambiguous. The CDR3 is 14 amino acids. Between the trimmed V and J ends, which lost 6 bases and 2 bases, there was a span of 13 bases. CDR1 is MNHEY and CDR2 is SMNVEV in the germline V gene (reference sequence). This chain's CDR3 is CASSERRRNTEAFF. The CDR3 nucleotides read TGTGCCAGCAGCGAACGGAGGAGAAACACTGAAGCTTTCTTT.

The chain employs TRBV7-9 and TRBJ1-2; 7 bases map to TRBD1. The CDR3 runs to 13 residues. With V trimmed by 5 bases and J by 4 bases, 4 bases remained unmatched. CDR1 and CDR2 (germline): SEHNR, FQNEAQ (reference sequence). The CDR3 region has the DNA TGTGCCAGCAGCACGGGACAGCGCTATGGCTACACCTTC. Amino acids: CASSTGQRYGYTF.

This chain joins TRBV28 and TRBJ1-1; TRBD1 matches at 8 bases. J lost 5 bases, V lost 2 bases, and 4 bases had no gene match. Germline V lookup: CDR1 MDHEN, CDR2 SYDVKM. There are 14 residues in the CDR3. The CDR3 bases are TGTGCCAGCAGTTTACAGGGGGCGCGGACTGAAGCTTTCTTT. Translating gives CASSLQGARTEAFF.

The CDR3: CASSKVERGYYNEQFF. The CDR3 DNA follows: TGTGCCAGCAGCAAAGTCGAGCGGGGATACTACAATGAGCAGTTCTTC. The chain links TRBV7-2 to TRBJ2-1; the match to TRBD2 covers 7 bases. The germline V gene encodes CDR1 SGHTA and CDR2 FQGNSA. With V trimmed by 5 bases and J by 3 bases, 10 bases remained unmatched. There are 16 residues in the CDR3.

The chain recombines TRBV5-4 with TRBJ2-1, with 12 bases matching TRBD2. V was clipped by 3 bases and J by 0 bases; unmatched bases: 4. Germline CDR1 and CDR2: SGHNT and YYREEE (reference sequence). The length of the CDR3 is 17 residues. CDR3 in DNA: TGTGCCAGCAGCTCGGGACTAGCGGGCAGCTCCTACAATGAGCAGTTCTTC. Protein: CASSSGLAGSSYNEQFF.

The V and J genes are TRBV27 and TRBJ2-7, with D possibly matching TRBD2 (6 bases). The CDR3 loop spans 11 amino acids. CDR1 and CDR2 from the germline V gene are MNHEY and SMNVEV (reference sequence). Trimming removed 8 bases from V and 3 bases from J, with 8 bases in between. CDR3 in amino acids: CASWRGYEQYF. For the CDR3, the DNA is TGTGCCAGCTGGCGGGGCTACGAGCAGTACTTC.

This chain links TRBV29-1 with TRBJ2-3; D is perhaps TRBD1 or TRBD2 (5 bases each). CDR1 is SQVTM, CDR2 ANQGSEA, per germline. Trimming removed 0 bases at V and 5 bases at J, with 24 bases between. The CDR3 consists of 18 residues. CDR3 sequence reads: CSVEDPLSGPAARDTQYF. CDR3 nucleotide sequence: TGCAGCGTTGAAGATCCACTATCGGGACCCGCCGCTCGAGATACGCAGTATTTT.

On this clone: This sample includes further DNA sequences coding for the same CDR3. The chain is built from TRBV9 and TRBJ2-3, with D hard to call. CDR3 length: 14 amino acids. In germline, CDR1 is SGDLS, CDR2 YYNGEE. The ends were cut back, 0 bases at V and 0 bases at J, with 5 bases in the middle. The DNA for the CDR3 is TGTGCCAGCAGCGTAGGACCCAGCACAGATACGCAGTATTTT. It encodes CASSVGPSTDTQYF.

The chain recombines TRBV28 with TRBJ2-7; D is tentatively TRBD1 or TRBD2 (5 bases each). Germline values: CDR1 MDHEN, CDR2 SYDVKM. The CDR3 covers 13 residues. V lost 3 bases to trimming and J lost 5 bases, with 11 bases between them. The CDR3 DNA is TGTGCCAGCAGTTTGGGACGAATCGACGAGCAGTACTTC. This sequence encodes CASSLGRIDEQYF.